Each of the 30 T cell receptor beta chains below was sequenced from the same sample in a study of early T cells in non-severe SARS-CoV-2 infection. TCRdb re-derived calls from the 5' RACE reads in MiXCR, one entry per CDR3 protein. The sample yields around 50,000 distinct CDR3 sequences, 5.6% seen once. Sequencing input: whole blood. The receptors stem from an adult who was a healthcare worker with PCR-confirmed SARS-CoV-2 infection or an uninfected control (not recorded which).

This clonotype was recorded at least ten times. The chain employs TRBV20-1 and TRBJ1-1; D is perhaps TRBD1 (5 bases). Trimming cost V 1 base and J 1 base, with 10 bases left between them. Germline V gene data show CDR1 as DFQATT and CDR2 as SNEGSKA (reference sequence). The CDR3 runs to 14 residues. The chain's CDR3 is CSARGGGRNTEAFF. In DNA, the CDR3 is TGCAGTGCTAGAGGGGGGGGAAGGAACACTGAAGCTTTCTTT.

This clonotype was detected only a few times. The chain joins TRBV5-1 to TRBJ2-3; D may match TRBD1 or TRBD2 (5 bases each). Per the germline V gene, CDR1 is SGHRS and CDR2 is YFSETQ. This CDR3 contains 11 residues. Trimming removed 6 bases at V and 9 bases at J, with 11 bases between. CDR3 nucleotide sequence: TGCGCCAGCAAACCGGGACGGACGCAGTATTTT. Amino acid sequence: CASKPGRTQYF. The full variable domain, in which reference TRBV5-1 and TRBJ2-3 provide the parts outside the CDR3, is KAGVTQTPRYLIKTRGQQVTLSCSPISGHRSVSWYQQTPGQGLQFLFEYFSETQRNKGNFPGRFSGRQFSNSRSEMNVSTLELGDSALYLCASKPGRTQYFGPGTRLTVL.

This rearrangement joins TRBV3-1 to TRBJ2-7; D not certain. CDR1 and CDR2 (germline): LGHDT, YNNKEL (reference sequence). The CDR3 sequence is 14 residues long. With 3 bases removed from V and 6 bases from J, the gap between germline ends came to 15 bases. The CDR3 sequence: CASSQDGVPSEQYF. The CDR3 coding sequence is TGTGCCAGCAGCCAGGACGGTGTGCCTTCCGAGCAGTACTTC.

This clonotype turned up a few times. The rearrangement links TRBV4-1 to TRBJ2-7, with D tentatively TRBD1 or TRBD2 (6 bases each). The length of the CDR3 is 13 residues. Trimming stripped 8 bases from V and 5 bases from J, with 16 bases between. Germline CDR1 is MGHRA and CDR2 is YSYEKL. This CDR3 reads CASQAPGADEQYF. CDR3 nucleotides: TGCGCCAGCCAAGCGCCGGGGGCGGACGAGCAGTACTTC.

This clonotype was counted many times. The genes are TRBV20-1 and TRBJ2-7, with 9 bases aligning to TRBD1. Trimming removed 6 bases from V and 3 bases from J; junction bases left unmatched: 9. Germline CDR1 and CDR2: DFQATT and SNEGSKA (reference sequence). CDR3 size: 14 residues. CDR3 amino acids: CSADRTGDHYEQYF. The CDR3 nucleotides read TGCAGTGCCGACCGGACAGGGGACCACTACGAGCAGTACTTC.

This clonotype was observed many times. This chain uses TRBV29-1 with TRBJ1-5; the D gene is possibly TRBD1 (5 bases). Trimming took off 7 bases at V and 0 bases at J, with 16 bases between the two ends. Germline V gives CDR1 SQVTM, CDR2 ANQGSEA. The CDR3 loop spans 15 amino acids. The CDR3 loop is CSAQIQGDSNQPQHF. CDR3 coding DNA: TGCAGCGCACAAATCCAGGGAGATAGCAATCAGCCCCAGCATTTT.

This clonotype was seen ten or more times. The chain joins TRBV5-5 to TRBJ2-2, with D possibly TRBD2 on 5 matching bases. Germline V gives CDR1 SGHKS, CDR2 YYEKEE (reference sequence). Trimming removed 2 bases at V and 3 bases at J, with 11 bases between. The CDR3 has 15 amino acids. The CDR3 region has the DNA TGTGCCAGCAGCTTCGGGGATAGGCACACCGGGGAGCTGTTTTTT. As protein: CASSFGDRHTGELFF. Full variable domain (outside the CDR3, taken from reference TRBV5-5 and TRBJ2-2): DAGVTQSPTHLIKTRGQQVTLRCSPISGHKSVSWYQQVLGQGPQFIFQYYEKEERGRGNFPDRFSARQFPNYSSELNVNALLLGDSALYLCASSFGDRHTGELFFGEGSRLTVL.

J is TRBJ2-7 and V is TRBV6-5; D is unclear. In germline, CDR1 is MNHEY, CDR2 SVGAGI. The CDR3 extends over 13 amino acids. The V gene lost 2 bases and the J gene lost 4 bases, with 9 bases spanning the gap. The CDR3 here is CASSYILGYEQYF. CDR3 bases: TGTGCCAGCAGTTACATTTTGGGTTACGAGCAGTACTTC.

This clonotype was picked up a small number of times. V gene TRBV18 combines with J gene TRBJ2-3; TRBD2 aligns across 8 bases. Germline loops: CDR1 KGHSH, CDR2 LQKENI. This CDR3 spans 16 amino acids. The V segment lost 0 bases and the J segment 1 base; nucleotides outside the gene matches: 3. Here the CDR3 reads CASSPPSGGGTDTQYF. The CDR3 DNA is TGTGCCAGCTCACCACCGAGCGGGGGCGGCACAGATACGCAGTATTTT.

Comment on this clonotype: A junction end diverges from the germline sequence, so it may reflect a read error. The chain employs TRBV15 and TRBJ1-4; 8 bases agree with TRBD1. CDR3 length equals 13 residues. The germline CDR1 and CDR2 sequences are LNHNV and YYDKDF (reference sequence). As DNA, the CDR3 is TGTGTCACCAGCAGGGGGCTTAATGAAAAACTGTTTTTT. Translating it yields CVTSRGLNEKLFF.

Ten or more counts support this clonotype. CDR3 loop: CSAEGTSGTPDTQYF. DNA of the CDR3: TGCAGTGCCGAGGGGACTAGCGGGACCCCGGATACGCAGTATTTT. The chain has TRBV20-1 and TRBJ2-3; TRBD2 aligns across 13 bases. CDR1 and CDR2 (germline): DFQATT, SNEGSKA (reference sequence). J lost 6 bases, V lost 6 bases, and 9 bases had no gene match. This CDR3 contains 15 residues.

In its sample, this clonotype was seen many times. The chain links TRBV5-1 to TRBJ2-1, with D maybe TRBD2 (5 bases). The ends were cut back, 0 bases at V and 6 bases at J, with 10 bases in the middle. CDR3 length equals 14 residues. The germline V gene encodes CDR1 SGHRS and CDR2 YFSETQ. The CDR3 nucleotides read TGCGCCAGCAGCTTGGATGGAAGCGGCAATGAGCAGTTCTTC. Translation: CASSLDGSGNEQFF.

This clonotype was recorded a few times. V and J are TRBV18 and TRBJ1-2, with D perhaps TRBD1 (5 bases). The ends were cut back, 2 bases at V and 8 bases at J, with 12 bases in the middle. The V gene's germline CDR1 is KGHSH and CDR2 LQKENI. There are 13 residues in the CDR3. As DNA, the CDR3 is TGTGCCAGCTCACCAGGGGACCGGATCGGCTACACCTTC. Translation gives CASSPGDRIGYTF.

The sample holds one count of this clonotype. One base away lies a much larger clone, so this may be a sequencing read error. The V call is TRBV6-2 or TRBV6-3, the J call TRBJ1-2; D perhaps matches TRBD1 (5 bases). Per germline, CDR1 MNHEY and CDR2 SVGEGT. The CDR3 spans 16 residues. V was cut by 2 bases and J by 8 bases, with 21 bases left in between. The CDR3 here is CASSYGGDLLFNGYTF. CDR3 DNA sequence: TGTGCCAGCAGTTACGGGGGAGACCTACTATTCAACGGCTACACCTTC.

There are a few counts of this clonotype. As DNA, the CDR3 is TGTGCCAGCAGCCATGACAGAGAGACCCAGTACTTC. This encodes CASSHDRETQYF. The chain employs TRBV6-2 or TRBV6-3 and TRBJ2-5, with D possibly matching TRBD1 (5 bases). This CDR3 comprises 12 residues. V was cut by 6 bases and J by 4 bases, with 9 bases left in between. Germline CDR1 reads MNHEY; CDR2 reads SVGEGT.

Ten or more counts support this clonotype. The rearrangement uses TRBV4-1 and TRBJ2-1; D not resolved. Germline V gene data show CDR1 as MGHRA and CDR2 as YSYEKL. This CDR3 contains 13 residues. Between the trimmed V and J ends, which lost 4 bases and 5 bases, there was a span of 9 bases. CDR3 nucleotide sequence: TGCGCCAGCAGCCGCATTTCAGACAATGAGCAGTTCTTC. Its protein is CASSRISDNEQFF.

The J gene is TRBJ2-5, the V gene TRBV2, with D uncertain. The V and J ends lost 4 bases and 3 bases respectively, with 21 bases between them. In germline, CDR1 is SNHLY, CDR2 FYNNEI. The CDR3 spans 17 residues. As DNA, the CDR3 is TGTGCCAGCAGTGTGGTCCTGGAGACGAATGGGAAAGAGACCCAGTACTTC. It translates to CASSVVLETNGKETQYF. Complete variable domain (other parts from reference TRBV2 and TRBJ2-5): EPEVTQTPSHQVTQMGQEVILRCVPISNHLYFYWYRQILGQKVEFLVSFYNNEISEKSEIFDDQFSVERPDGSNFTLKIRSTKLEDSAMYFCASSVVLETNGKETQYFGPGTRLLVL.

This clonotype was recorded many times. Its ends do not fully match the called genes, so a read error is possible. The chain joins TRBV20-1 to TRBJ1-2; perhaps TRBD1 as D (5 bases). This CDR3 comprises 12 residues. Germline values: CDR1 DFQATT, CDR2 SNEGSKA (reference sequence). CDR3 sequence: CSASWVTTPGTF. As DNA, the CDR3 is TGCAGTGCTAGTTGGGTGACTACACCTGGGACTTTC.

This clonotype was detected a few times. CDR3 amino acids: CASSSGLSGTDTQYF. The DNA of the CDR3 is TGTGCCAGCAGTTCGGGACTCTCCGGCACAGATACGCAGTATTTT. This sequence joins TRBV3-1 and TRBJ2-3; perhaps TRBD2 as D (6 bases). This CDR3 is built from 15 residues. Germline CDR1 reads LGHDT; CDR2 reads YNNKEL (reference sequence). V lost 6 bases to trimming and J lost 1 base, with 14 bases between them.

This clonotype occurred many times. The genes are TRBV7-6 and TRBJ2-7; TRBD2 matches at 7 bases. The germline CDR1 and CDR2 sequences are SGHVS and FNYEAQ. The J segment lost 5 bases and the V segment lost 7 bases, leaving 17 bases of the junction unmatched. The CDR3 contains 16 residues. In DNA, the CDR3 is TGTGCCAGCACCCGGGAACGGGGAGGGTACGGCGACGAGCAGTACTTC. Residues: CASTRERGGYGDEQYF.

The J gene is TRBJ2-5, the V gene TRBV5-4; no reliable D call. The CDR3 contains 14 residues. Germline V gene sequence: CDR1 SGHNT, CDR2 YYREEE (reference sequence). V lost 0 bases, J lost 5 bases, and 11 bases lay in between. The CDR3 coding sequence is TGTGCCAGCAGCTTGGGTGGGCTGGGGGAGACCCAGTACTTC. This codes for CASSLGGLGETQYF.

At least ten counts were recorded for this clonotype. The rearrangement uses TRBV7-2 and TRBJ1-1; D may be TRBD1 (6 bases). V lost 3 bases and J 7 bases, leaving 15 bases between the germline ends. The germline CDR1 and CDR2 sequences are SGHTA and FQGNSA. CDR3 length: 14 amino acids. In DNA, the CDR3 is TGTGCCAGCAGCTTCCGCCCAGGGGCAAATGAAGCTTTCTTT. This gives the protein CASSFRPGANEAFF.

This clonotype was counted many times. In DNA, the CDR3 is TGTGCCAGCAGCCAAGGGACAGGGTCCGGCAATCAGCCCCAGCATTTT. It specifies CASSQGTGSGNQPQHF. V gene TRBV3-1 combines with J gene TRBJ1-5; 8 bases agree with TRBD1. The CDR3 has 16 residues. V shed 1 base and J 2 bases; nucleotides not matched to a gene: 4. CDR1 and CDR2 (germline): LGHDT, YNNKEL (reference sequence).

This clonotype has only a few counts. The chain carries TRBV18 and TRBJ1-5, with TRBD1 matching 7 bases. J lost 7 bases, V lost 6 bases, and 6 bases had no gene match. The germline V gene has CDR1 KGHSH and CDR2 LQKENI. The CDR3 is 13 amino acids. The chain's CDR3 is CASSPTGYQPQHF. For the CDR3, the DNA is TGTGCCAGCTCCCCGACAGGGTACCAGCCCCAGCATTTT.

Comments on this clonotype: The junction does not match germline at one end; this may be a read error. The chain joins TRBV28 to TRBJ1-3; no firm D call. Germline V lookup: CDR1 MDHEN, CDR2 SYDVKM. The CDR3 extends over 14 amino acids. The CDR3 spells CASRPQRTGNTIYF. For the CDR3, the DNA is TGTGCCAGCAGACCACAGAGAACTGGTAACACCATATATTTT.

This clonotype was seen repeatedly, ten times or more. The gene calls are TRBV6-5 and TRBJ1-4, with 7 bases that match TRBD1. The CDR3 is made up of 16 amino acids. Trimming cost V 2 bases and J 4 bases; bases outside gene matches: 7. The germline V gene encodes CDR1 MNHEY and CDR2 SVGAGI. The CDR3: CASSYGLGGGNEKLFF. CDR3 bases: TGTGCCAGCAGTTACGGTTTAGGGGGCGGTAATGAAAAACTGTTTTTT.

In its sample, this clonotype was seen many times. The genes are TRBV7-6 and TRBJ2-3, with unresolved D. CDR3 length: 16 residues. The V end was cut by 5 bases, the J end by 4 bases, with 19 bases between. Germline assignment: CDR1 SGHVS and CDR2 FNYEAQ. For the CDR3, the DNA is TGTGCCAGCAGCCCCCGGGCTAGTTCTTCCTCAGATACGCAGTATTTT. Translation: CASSPRASSSSDTQYF. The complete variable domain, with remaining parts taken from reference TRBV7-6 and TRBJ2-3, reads GAGVSQSPRYKVTKRGQDVALRCDPISGHVSLYWYRQALGQGPEFLTYFNYEAQQDKSGLPNDRFSAERPEGSISTLTIQRTEQRDSAMYRCASSPRASSSSDTQYFGPGTRLTVL.

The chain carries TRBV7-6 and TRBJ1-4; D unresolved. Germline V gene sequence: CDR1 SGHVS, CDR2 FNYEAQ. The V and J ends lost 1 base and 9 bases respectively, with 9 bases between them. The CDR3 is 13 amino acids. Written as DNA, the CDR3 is TGTGCCAGCAGCTTAGAGGGTTTTAAAAAACTGTTTTTT. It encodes CASSLEGFKKLFF.

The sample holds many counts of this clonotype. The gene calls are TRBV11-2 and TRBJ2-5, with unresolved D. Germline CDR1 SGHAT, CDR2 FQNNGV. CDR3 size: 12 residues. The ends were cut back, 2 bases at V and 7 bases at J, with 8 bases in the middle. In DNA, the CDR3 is TGTGCCAGCAGCTTATTCGAGAGGACCCAGTACTTC. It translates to CASSLFERTQYF.

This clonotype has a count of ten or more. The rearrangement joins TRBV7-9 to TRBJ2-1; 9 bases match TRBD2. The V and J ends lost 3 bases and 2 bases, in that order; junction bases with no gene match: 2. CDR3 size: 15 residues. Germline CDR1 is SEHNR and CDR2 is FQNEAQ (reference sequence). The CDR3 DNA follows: TGTGCCAGCAGCTTGGCTAGCGGGACCTACAATGAGCAGTTCTTC. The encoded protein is CASSLASGTYNEQFF.